The 5 T cell receptor beta chains listed next were all sequenced from one sample in a study of blood T cell repertoires in COVID-19. Sequencing used immunoSEQ multiplex PCR; TCRdb keeps in-frame clones, though not all of them. The sample has 430,000 or so clones; approximately 87% are singletons. Sequenced sample: PBMCs or T cells enriched from blood (not recorded which). All receptors derive from a woman aged 40-49 years who had recovered from COVID-19.

This clone was picked up one time. This chain uses TRBV7-2 with TRBJ2-7, with D possibly being TRBD1 (6 bases). Germline V gene sequence: CDR1 SGHTA, CDR2 FQGNSA. The V end lost 4 bases, the J end lost 7 bases, and 17 bases lay between the germline ends. The CDR3 extends over 14 amino acids. DNA of the CDR3: TGTGCCAGCAGCTCTCCCAGGGGCCCTAAAGAGCAGTACTTC. The encoded protein is CASSSPRGPKEQYF.

The chain employs TRBV11-3 and TRBJ2-1; possibly TRBD2 for D (5 bases). CDR3 length equals 16 residues. Per germline, CDR1 SGHNT and CDR2 YENEEA. V was cut by 5 bases and J by 4 bases, with 18 bases left in between. The CDR3 sequence is CASSPRAQLVYNEQFF. CDR3 DNA sequence: TGTGCCAGCAGCCCCCGAGCCCAACTAGTTTACAATGAGCAGTTCTTC.

V is TRBV6-5 and J is TRBJ2-7; no definite D call. The germline gives CDR1 MNHEY, CDR2 SVGAGI. The V end lost 6 bases, the J end lost 0 bases, and 9 bases lay between the germline ends. There are 13 residues in the CDR3. DNA of the CDR3: TGTGCCAGCAGGACTTTCGACTCCTACGAGCAGTACTTC. Residues: CASRTFDSYEQYF.

V and J are TRBV9 and TRBJ1-3; 8 positions match TRBD1. V lost 2 bases and J lost 3; bases outside the gene matches: 13. The CDR3 length is 18 residues. Germline CDR1 is SGDLS and CDR2 is YYNGEE. The CDR3 DNA sequence: TGTGCCAGCAGCGTCGGACAGGGTGGTGCGTCGTTTGGAAACACCATATATTTT. It specifies CASSVGQGGASFGNTIYF.

This clone was detected once. The J gene is TRBJ2-5, the V gene TRBV14; 8 bases are shared with TRBD1. This CDR3 comprises 16 residues. Germline assignment: CDR1 SGHDN and CDR2 FVKESK. V dropped 4 bases and J dropped 2; count of bases not matched to a gene: 9. The CDR3 nucleotides are TGTGCCAGCAGCCCCAGGACAGGGAAACTTCAAGAGACCCAGTACTTC. Translated: CASSPRTGKLQETQYF. Supplemented by reference TRBV14 and TRBJ2-5, the full variable domain reads EAGVTQFPSHSVIEKGQTVTLRCDPISGHDNLYWYRRVMGKEIKFLLHFVKESKQDESGMPNNRFLAERTGGTYSTLKVQPAELEDSGVYFCASSPRTGKLQETQYFGPGTRLLVL.